The T cell receptor (beta chain) described here comes from a study of cytotoxic CD8 clonotypes in ibrutinib-treated CLL (TCRdb year 2021). Looking at the study overall: The cohort had 11 relapsed/refractory and roughly 14 treatment-naive patients; some 17 were IGHV unmutated. Partial responses were observed in about 25 patients and complete responses in 2; after a median follow-up of 68 months, remission was maintained in 15 or so patients and progression was observed in approximately twelve. Response samples were obtained after a median of roughly 13 months of treatment, with a range of about 6 to 36 months. Samples averaged roughly 260,000 productive templates and some 91,000 productive rearrangements. Longitudinal samples were available for about 30% of the 86 trial participants. Cryopreserved peripheral blood mononuclear cells were obtained before treatment, at response, and at either sustained remission or disease progression. Every remission and progressive disease sample was obtained while ibrutinib was still being received by the patients.

Roughly 2 micrograms of genomic DNA were extracted from cryopreserved PBMCs for TCR beta library preparation. Longitudinal blood samples from CLL patients receiving ibrutinib monotherapy were subjected to high-throughput TCR beta sequencing. The patients were enrolled in a single-center, open-label phase 2 trial of ibrutinib monotherapy. Results and caveats for the whole study, not just this receptor: Baseline clonality was found to be higher than that of age-matched healthy donors and was strongly correlated with circulating CD8+ T-cell counts. Sustained-remission and progressing patients did not have matched sampling times, and lymph node repertoires were not examined. Clonality increased at ibrutinib response, stayed stable in sustained remission, and fell back toward baseline at progression. Public clonotypes were rare and either shrank or stayed stable during treatment, and the rise in clonality at ibrutinib response reflected expansion of private clonotypes.

On a MiSeq, deep resolution sequencing aimed for a depth between 1 in 1 million and 1 in 200,000 T cells, with each clonotype covered approximately 10x on average. TCR beta libraries were generated with the immunoSEQ hsTCRB Kit. The original methods were these. ImmunoSEQ Data Assistant and ImmunoSEQ Analyzer were used for data analysis, and V, D and J genes were assigned according to IMGT definitions. Clonality, with values ranging from 0 to 1, was calculated as one minus the normalized Shannon entropy of productive rearrangement frequencies. Only overrepresented clonotypes making up at least 0.05% of each patient's repertoire were included in the public clonotype analysis. Thirteen age-matched healthy donor repertoires from immuneACCESS were used as controls for clonality. Entries here come from immuneACCESS through TCRdb and include only in-frame sequences with V and J called. Some clones fail to appear in such tables; in the studies checked, an unresolved V gene covers under half of the shortfall, and the cause of the remainder is unknown. From that table come the V and J calls and clone size; the DNA was used to work out D and trimming. The sample records about 140,000 clones, more than 75% of which are singletons. The ten largest clones capture 7.6% of the sample.

CDR1 and CDR2 (SGHRS, YFSETQ) derive from the germline V gene. From V the trimming removes 7 bases and from J it removes 7 bases, while the gene matches leave 11 bases of the junction unaccounted for. There are 15 amino acids in the CDR3, from cysteine to phenylalanine inclusive. Only the CDR3 region is kept as DNA, spanning 45 bases read in frame from base 1. Note on this clone: It has no known antigen specificity. Per-base quality was not reported, and no clone a single base away is much larger than it.

This TCR was sampled from a human donor with chronic lymphocytic leukemia. This receptor chain uses TRBV5-1 and TRBJ2-3; TRBD2 matches 11 bases in the middle. Sequences were derived from PBMCs, sampled after 36 months of ibrutinib treatment. The nucleotide sequence reads as follows: TGCGCCAGCGCCGCCTTACTAGCGGGAGACTATACGCAGTATTTT. Its protein is CASAALLAGDYTQYF.